This T cell receptor (beta chain) is from a study of vaccination effects on CD4 cells after COVID-19. Study-wide results and caveats: Clonal contraction was marked in infection- and vaccine-induced clones late after vaccination.

The protocol was immunoSEQ multiplex PCR, while the TCRdb copy is restricted to in-frame clones and leaves out a portion. This table has tens of thousands of clones, about 74% appearing once. As regards this clone: Its antigen is as yet unknown.

Antigen-specific CD4+ T cells were expanded (with viral peptide pools) by the ViraFEST assay ahead of sequencing. It was after around eleven days of culture that CD4+ T cells were isolated. BNT162b2 vaccine or mRNA-1273 vaccine was given to participants in two doses. No vaccinee had earlier SARS-CoV-2 infection, and nucleocapsid antibodies were negative. With approximately 11 ug/ml peptides and around 9.9 IU/ml IL-2, over 1.5 million PBMC per well were cultured. Cultures got half-medium changes with IL-2 on days 3 and 7. Trimming stripped 0 bases from V and 4 bases from J, with 6 bases between. Germline V gene data show CDR1 as MGHDK and CDR2 as SYGVNS. This CDR3 comprises 14 residues.

V usage is TRBV25-1 and J usage is TRBJ1-4; D call uncertain. Sequencing used CD4+ T cells from PBMCs cultured with HCoV-229E spike peptides, obtained after COVID-19 vaccination. The TCR originated in a human donor who received a COVID-19 vaccine. CDR3 DNA: TGTGCCAGCAGTGAATACAGGAGTAATGAAAAACTGTTTTTT. Translating it yields CASSEYRSNEKLFF.